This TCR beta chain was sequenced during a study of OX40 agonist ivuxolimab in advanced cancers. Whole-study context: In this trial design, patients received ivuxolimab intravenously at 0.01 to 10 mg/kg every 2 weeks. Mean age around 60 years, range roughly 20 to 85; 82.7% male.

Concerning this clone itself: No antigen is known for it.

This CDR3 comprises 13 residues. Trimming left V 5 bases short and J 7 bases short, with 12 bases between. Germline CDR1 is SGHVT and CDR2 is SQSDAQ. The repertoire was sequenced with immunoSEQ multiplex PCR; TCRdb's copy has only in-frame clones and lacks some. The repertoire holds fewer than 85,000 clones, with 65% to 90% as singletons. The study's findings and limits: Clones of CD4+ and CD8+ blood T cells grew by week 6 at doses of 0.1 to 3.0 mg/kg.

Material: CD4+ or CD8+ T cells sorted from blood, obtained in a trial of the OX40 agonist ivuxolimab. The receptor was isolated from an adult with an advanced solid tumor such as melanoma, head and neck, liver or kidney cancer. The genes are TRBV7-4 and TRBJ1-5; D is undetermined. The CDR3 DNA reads TGTGCCAGCAGCAATTTAGTGAGGCAGCCCCAGCATTTT. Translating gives CASSNLVRQPQHF.